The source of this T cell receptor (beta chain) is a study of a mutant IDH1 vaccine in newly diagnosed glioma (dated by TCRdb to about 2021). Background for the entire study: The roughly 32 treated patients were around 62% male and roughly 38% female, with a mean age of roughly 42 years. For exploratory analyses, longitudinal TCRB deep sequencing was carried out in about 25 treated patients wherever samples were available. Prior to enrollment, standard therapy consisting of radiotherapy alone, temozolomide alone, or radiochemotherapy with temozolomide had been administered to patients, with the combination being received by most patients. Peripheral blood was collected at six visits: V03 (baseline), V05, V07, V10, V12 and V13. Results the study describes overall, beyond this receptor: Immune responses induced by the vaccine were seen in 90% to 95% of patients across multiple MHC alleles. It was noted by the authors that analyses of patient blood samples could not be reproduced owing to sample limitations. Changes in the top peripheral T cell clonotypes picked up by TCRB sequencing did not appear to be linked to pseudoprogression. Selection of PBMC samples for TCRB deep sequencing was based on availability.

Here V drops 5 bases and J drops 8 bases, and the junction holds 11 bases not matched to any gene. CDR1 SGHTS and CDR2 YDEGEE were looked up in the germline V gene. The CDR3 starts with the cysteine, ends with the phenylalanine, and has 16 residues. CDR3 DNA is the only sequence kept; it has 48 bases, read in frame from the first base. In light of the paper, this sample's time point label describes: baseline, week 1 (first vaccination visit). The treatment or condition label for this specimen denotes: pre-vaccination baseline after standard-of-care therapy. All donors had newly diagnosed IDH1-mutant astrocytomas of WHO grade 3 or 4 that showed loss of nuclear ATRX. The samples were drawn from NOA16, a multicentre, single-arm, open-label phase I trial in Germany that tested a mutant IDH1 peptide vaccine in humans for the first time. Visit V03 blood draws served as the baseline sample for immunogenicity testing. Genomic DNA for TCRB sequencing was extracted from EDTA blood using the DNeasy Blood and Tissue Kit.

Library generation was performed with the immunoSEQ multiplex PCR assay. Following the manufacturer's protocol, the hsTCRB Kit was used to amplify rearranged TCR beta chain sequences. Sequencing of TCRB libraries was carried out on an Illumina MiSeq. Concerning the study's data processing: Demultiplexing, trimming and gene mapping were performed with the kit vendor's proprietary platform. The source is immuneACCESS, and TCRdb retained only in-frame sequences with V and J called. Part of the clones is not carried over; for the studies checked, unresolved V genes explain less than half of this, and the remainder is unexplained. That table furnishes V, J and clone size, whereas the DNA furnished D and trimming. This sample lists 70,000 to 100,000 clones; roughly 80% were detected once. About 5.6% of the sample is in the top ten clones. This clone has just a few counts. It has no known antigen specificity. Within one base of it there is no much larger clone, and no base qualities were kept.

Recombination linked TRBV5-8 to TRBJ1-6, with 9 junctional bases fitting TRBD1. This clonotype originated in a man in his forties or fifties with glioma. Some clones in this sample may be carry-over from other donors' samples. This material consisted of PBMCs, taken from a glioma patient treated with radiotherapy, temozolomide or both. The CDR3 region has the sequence CASSLDRGALYSPLHF. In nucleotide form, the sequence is TGTGCCAGCAGTCTAGACAGGGGGGCCTTATATTCACCCCTCCACTTT.